This T cell receptor (beta chain) was captured in a study of T cell changes during pregnancy in multiple sclerosis. Sequencing used immunoSEQ multiplex PCR; TCRdb keeps in-frame clones, though not all of them. The data contain roughly 90,000 clones, under 95% of them singletons. Germline CDR1 and CDR2: MDHEN and SYDVKM. With 6 bases removed from V and 3 bases from J, the gap between germline ends came to 9 bases. This CDR3 has 12 residues. Sequencing used peripheral blood, obtained before pregnancy. The receptor's source is a female donor with multiple sclerosis, enrolled in a pregnancy study. The rearrangement links TRBV28 to TRBJ2-7, with D uncertain. CDR3 nucleotide sequence: TGTGCCAGCAGCTCTGACTTCTACGAGCAGTACTTC. This translates into CASSSDFYEQYF.